What follows are 9 T cell receptor beta chains derived from one specimen sequenced in a study of Graves' ophthalmopathy and Graves' hyperthyroidism. CDR3 regions of TCR beta were amplified from RNA transcripts. HTBI primers were used in a first-round RT-PCR, which preceded a second-round multiplex PCR. TCRdb re-derived calls from the multiplex PCR reads in MiXCR, one entry per CDR3 protein. The sample yields about 620,000 distinct CDR3 sequences, 22% seen once. Input material: peripheral blood. These receptor sequences come from a woman between 18 and 29 years old with stable Graves' hyperthyroidism. Some clones in this sample may be carry-over from other donors' samples.

This clonotype occurred many times. J is TRBJ1-2 and V is TRBV6-5; no clear D. Trimming took 2 bases from V and 6 from J, leaving 13 bases between them. Germline values: CDR1 MNHEY, CDR2 SVGAGI. The CDR3 extends over 14 amino acids. CDR3 sequence: CASSYGQLPDGYTF. CDR3 bases: TGTGCCAGCAGTTACGGGCAGCTTCCTGATGGCTACACCTTC.

The chain uses TRBV29-1 and TRBJ2-7; 9 bases are a match to TRBD1. There are 16 residues in the CDR3. CDR1 and CDR2 (germline): SQVTM, ANQGSEA. V dropped 4 bases and J dropped 2; count of bases not matched to a gene: 12. CDR3 sequence reads: CSVGGTGPPSTYEQYF. The DNA of the CDR3 is TGCAGCGTTGGGGGGACAGGGCCTCCCTCGACCTACGAGCAGTACTTC.

The chain has TRBV12-3 or TRBV12-4 and TRBJ2-5; 15 positions match TRBD2. The CDR3 spans 17 residues. V lost 3 bases, J lost 2 bases, and 4 bases stayed unmatched. CDR3 in amino acids: CASSFGLAGGTQETQYF. The CDR3 coding sequence is TGTGCCAGCAGTTTCGGACTAGCGGGGGGGACTCAAGAGACCCAGTACTTC.

The rearrangement uses TRBV12-3 or TRBV12-4 and TRBJ1-6; a possible D gene is TRBD1 (6 bases). This CDR3 is 14 amino acids long. Trimming stripped 6 bases from V and 9 bases from J, with 15 bases between. CDR3 nucleotide sequence: TGTGCCAGCAGCGGAAGGGGGGCAGGTTCACCCCTCCACTTT. Its protein is CASSGRGAGSPLHF.

This clonotype was counted ten times or more. The gene calls are TRBV7-2 and TRBJ1-5; D remains unclear. Germline assignment: CDR1 SGHTA and CDR2 FQGNSA. The CDR3 length is 13 residues. Trimming removed 4 bases from V and 9 bases from J, with 13 bases in between. This CDR3 is CASSSPDLGPQHF. DNA for the CDR3: TGTGCCAGCAGCTCACCGGACCTCGGGCCCCAGCATTTT.

The rearrangement links TRBV20-1 to TRBJ2-2, with 8 positions matching TRBD1. V gave up 1 base and J gave up 2 bases; unmatched junction bases: 9. CDR3 length equals 17 residues. CDR1 is DFQATT, CDR2 SNEGSKA, per germline (reference sequence). Written as DNA, the CDR3 is TGCAGTGCTAGAGGGTACGGACAGGGAAGAAACACCGGGGAGCTGTTTTTT. Translating it yields CSARGYGQGRNTGELFF.

This clonotype was picked up a small number of times. The chain joins TRBV6-2 or TRBV6-3 to TRBJ1-5; no firm D call. This CDR3 is 12 amino acids long. Germline V gives CDR1 MNHEY, CDR2 SVGEGT. V lost 2 bases and J 5 bases, leaving 4 bases between the germline ends. CDR3 sequence reads: CASSYDDQPQHF. In DNA, the CDR3 is TGTGCCAGCAGTTACGATGATCAGCCCCAGCATTTT.

Points on this clonotype: The germline gene is not matched at one end of the junction; a read error may be the cause. The chain links TRBV7-2 to TRBJ2-4; D may match TRBD1 or TRBD2 (5 bases each). Per germline, CDR1 SGHTA and CDR2 FQGNSA. The CDR3 consists of 14 residues. The CDR3 coding sequence is TGTGCCAGCAGCTGGGACCGCACTGTGGACATTAAGTACTTC. As protein: CASSWDRTVDIKYF.

V is TRBV2 and J is TRBJ1-2; the match to TRBD1 covers 9 bases. CDR1 is SNHLY and CDR2 is FYNNEI in the germline V gene. Trimming at V came to 5 bases and at J to 2 bases, leaving 9 bases not matched to a gene. CDR3 length equals 16 residues. The CDR3 region is CASSRPRGQGNYGYTF. DNA for the CDR3: TGTGCCAGCAGTCGTCCCCGGGGACAGGGAAACTATGGCTACACCTTC.